This T cell receptor beta chain is from a study of control samples from healthy donors and cancer patients. This CDR3 is built from 16 residues. Losses at the gene ends were 2 bases for V and 4 bases for J; bases not matched to a gene: 6. Germline values: CDR1 MNHEY, CDR2 SVGAGI. The data were produced by immunoSEQ multiplex PCR, yet TCRdb's version contains in-frame clones alone and is incomplete. The sample yields around 89,000 clones, around 82% seen once. The chain has TRBV6-5 and TRBJ1-2; 11 nucleotides line up with TRBD1. Sequencing used blood. This TCR was recovered from a woman aged 60-75 years in good health. The CDR3 sequence: CASSYRGTGGIYGYTF. CDR3 DNA: TGTGCCAGCAGTTACCGGGGGACAGGGGGTATCTATGGCTACACCTTC.